The 16 T cell receptor beta chains reported below all come from one sample, sequenced in a study of identical twins (dated by TCRdb to the mid-2010s). Library preparation employed 5' RACE. Sequencing used an Illumina HiSeq 2000. Starting from the raw public reads, TCRdb applied fastp trimming at Q25, assembled clones with MiXCR and retained in-frame beta chains. Identical CDR3 protein sequences are pooled into one entry, listed with their most common genes and DNA. The sample table holds about 700,000 distinct CDR3 sequences, of which over 5% were seen once. Of the sample, about 1.8% falls within the top ten clones. The sequenced material came from naive T cells sorted from blood. The cell subset or site label of this sample denotes: cells isolated with a human naive T-cell isolation kit. These receptors came from a young man in good health.

The chain couples TRBV5-1 to TRBJ1-2; D is uncertain. Trimming left V 0 bases short and J 6 bases short, with 12 bases between. The CDR3 extends over 14 amino acids. Looked up from germline, CDR1 is SGHRS and CDR2 is YFSETQ. CDR3: CASSLVVGDDGYTF. In nucleotides, the CDR3 is TGCGCCAGCAGCTTGGTTGTGGGAGACGATGGCTACACCTTC.

For this clonotype: At one end, the junction sequence differs from germline, possibly due to a read error. The chain employs TRBV5-1 and TRBJ2-4, with D possibly TRBD1 on 6 matching bases. In germline, CDR1 is SGHRS, CDR2 YFSETQ. The CDR3 loop spans 14 amino acids. The CDR3 sequence: CASSLGDIAVVPSF. The CDR3 DNA reads as TGCGCCAGCAGCTTAGGGGACATAGCCGTCGTACCGAGCTTC.

The chain joins TRBV12-5 to TRBJ2-3, with TRBD1 as a possible D gene (5 bases). The CDR3 sequence is 16 residues long. V was pared by 6 bases and J by 1 base, with 17 bases between. Germline CDR1 reads LGHNT; CDR2 reads FRNRAP. The CDR3 here is CASGIIQGLGTDTQYF. The CDR3 nucleotides are TGTGCTAGTGGCATCATTCAGGGCCTCGGCACAGATACGCAGTATTTT.

At least ten counts were recorded for this clonotype. This chain joins TRBV7-9 and TRBJ2-7; unclear D gene. The CDR3 consists of 11 residues. The ends were cut back, 4 bases at V and 9 bases at J, with 10 bases in the middle. The germline CDR1 and CDR2 sequences are SEHNR and FQNEAQ (reference sequence). CDR3 nucleotides: TGTGCCAGCAGCTCTGCTTCCGGGCAGTACTTC. Protein: CASSSASGQYF.

The gene calls are TRBV11-2 and TRBJ1-3; no clear D gene. Germline V gives CDR1 SGHAT, CDR2 FQNNGV. V shed 2 bases and J shed 3 bases, with 5 bases lying between them. There are 13 residues in the CDR3. The CDR3 loop reads CASSLTFGNTIYF. The CDR3 coding sequence is TGTGCCAGCAGCTTAACGTTTGGAAACACCATATATTTT.

The chain combines TRBV6-5 with TRBJ1-2; the D gene is possibly TRBD1 (6 bases). Per germline, CDR1 MNHEY and CDR2 SVGAGI. V was trimmed by 3 bases and J by 8 bases, leaving 16 bases between them. The length of the CDR3 is 14 residues. CDR3 sequence: CASSYTGWRKGYTF. The CDR3 bases are TGTGCCAGCAGTTATACAGGGTGGCGGAAAGGCTACACCTTC.

This clonotype was counted between two and nine times. The chain is built from TRBV6-1 and TRBJ2-5, with 7 bases lining up with TRBD2. The V segment lost 2 bases and the J segment 2 bases; nucleotides outside the gene matches: 2. The length of the CDR3 is 14 residues. Germline-derived CDR1 and CDR2 are MNHNS and SASEGT. The CDR3 sequence: CASSERREQETQYF. The CDR3, as DNA: TGTGCCAGCAGTGAACGGCGGGAGCAAGAGACCCAGTACTTC.

This clonotype has only a few counts. This rearrangement joins TRBV19 to TRBJ2-6; D is possibly TRBD2 (5 bases). Germline-derived CDR1 and CDR2 are LNHDA and SQIVND (reference sequence). The CDR3 contains 14 residues. Trimming removed 9 bases from V and 2 bases from J, with 11 bases in between. The CDR3 DNA follows: TGTGCCAGCCTGGAGAGGGCTGGGGCCAACGTCCTGACTTTC. Amino acid sequence: CASLERAGANVLTF.

In its sample, this clonotype was seen a few times. This sequence joins TRBV2 and TRBJ1-1; weak D call: TRBD1 (5 bases). Germline CDR1 reads SNHLY; CDR2 reads FYNNEI. Trimming pared 6 bases from V and 5 bases from J, leaving 13 bases between. The CDR3 sequence is 13 residues long. CDR3: CASREDISTEAFF. In DNA form, the CDR3 reads TGTGCCAGCAGGGAGGACATATCAACTGAAGCTTTCTTT.

This clonotype was observed many times. V is TRBV21-1 and J is TRBJ2-7. TRBV21-1 is annotated as a pseudogene. The CDR3 contains 15 residues. The CDR3 reads CASSLGREKAYEQYF. The DNA of the CDR3 is TGTGCCAGCAGCCTAGGTCGAGAAAAGGCCTACGAGCAGTACTTC.

This clonotype has a handful of counts. The chain employs TRBV29-1 and TRBJ2-3; TRBD2 is a possible D gene (5 bases). V was trimmed by 3 bases and J by 6 bases, leaving 16 bases between them. CDR3 length: 14 residues. Per germline, CDR1 SQVTM and CDR2 ANQGSEA. CDR3 bases: TGCAGCGTTGATTACGGCGGGCTTAGGGATACGCAGTATTTT. It yields the protein CSVDYGGLRDTQYF.

This clonotype was detected only a few times. This rearrangement joins TRBV4-3 to TRBJ2-4; TRBD2 matches at 8 bases. V dropped 1 base and J dropped 6; count of bases not matched to a gene: 8. Germline-derived CDR1 and CDR2 are LGHNA and YSLEER. The CDR3 sequence is 16 residues long. The CDR3 reads CASSQAGGTSGNIQYF. CDR3 in DNA: TGCGCCAGCAGCCAAGCGGGGGGGACAAGTGGAAACATTCAGTACTTC.

There are a few counts of this clonotype. The chain is built from TRBV27 and TRBJ2-3; D gene unclear. Germline V lookup: CDR1 MNHEY, CDR2 SMNVEV (reference sequence). CDR3 length: 13 residues. The germline V and J ends were trimmed by 3 bases and 10 bases, with 14 bases remaining between them. The CDR3 here is CASSFLETAAQYF. In DNA, the CDR3 is TGTGCCAGCAGTTTCCTGGAGACCGCAGCGCAGTATTTT.

The chain combines TRBV24-1 with TRBJ2-7; maybe TRBD2 (5 bases). The CDR3 totals 12 residues. Trimming took 7 bases from V and 7 from J, leaving 13 bases between them. Per germline, CDR1 KGHDR and CDR2 SFDVKD. The CDR3 DNA reads as TGTGCCACCAGCGCAGGAACGGGAGAGCAGTACTTC. This encodes CATSAGTGEQYF.

The chain combines TRBV7-6 with TRBJ2-1; D perhaps matches TRBD2 (6 bases). V shed 0 bases and J shed 9 bases, with 18 bases lying between them. Per germline, CDR1 SGHVS and CDR2 FNYEAQ. This CDR3 is built from 16 residues. The CDR3 region is CASSLASLAYDGEQFF. The CDR3 region has the DNA TGTGCCAGCAGCTTAGCGTCTCTAGCGTACGACGGTGAGCAGTTCTTC.

This clonotype has at least ten counts. V is TRBV2 and J is TRBJ2-2, with 8 bases matching TRBD1. V was clipped by 3 bases and J by 3 bases; unmatched bases: 6. The CDR3 is 16 residues long. Germline loops: CDR1 SNHLY, CDR2 FYNNEI. This chain's CDR3 is CASSDHTGGYTGELFF. The CDR3 nucleotides are TGTGCCAGCAGTGATCACACAGGGGGGTACACCGGGGAGCTGTTTTTT.